The present entry profiles one T cell receptor beta chain with its context. Its antigen is undetermined. The TRB cDNA libraries were prepared by 5' RACE with UMI labels. For each CDR3 protein, TCRdb gives one entry from its re-call of the 5' RACE reads, without DNA. This specimen shows approximately 88,000 distinct CDR3 sequences; the ten leading clones hold 1.5% to 2%. The data derive from a study of CXCR3-negative and CXCR3-positive naive CD8 T cells. Study summary: Sequencing yielded some 150 million TRB reads, roughly 1.5 +/- 0.3 million per library. Findings and limits, study-wide: Against CXCR3-negative naive cells, CXCR3-positive naive cells showed more hydrophobic TRB CDR3s. CXCR3-negative and CXCR3-positive naive cells shared comparable TRBV-TRBJ usage, but memory cells did not.

Within the CD8+ T cell compartment, naive cells were CD45RO-CCR7+CD27+CD95-. Germline V gene sequence: CDR1 SQVTM, CDR2 ANQGSEA. This CDR3 has 13 amino acids. J is TRBJ1-1 and V is TRBV29-1. Material: naive CXCR3- CD8+ T cells from blood. Subset defined: CD45RO-CCR7+CD27+CD95- naive CD8+ T cells lacking CXCR3 (TNR3-). The clonotype was recovered from a human donor in good health. Some clones in this sample may be carry-over from other donors' samples. CDR3 amino acids: CSVEDQWNTEAFF. The complete variable domain, with remaining parts taken from reference TRBV29-1 and TRBJ1-1, reads SAVISQKPSRDICQRGTSLTIQCQVDSQVTMMFWYRQQPGQSLTLIATANQGSEATYESGFVIDKFPISRPNLTFSTLTVSNMSPEDSSIYLCSVEDQWNTEAFFGQGTRLTVV.